This T cell receptor beta chain was sequenced in a study of a mutant IDH1 vaccine in newly diagnosed glioma. The J segment lost 7 bases and the V segment lost 2 bases, leaving 6 bases of the junction unmatched. This CDR3 is 14 amino acids long. Germline lookup yields CDR1 SGHTA and CDR2 FQGTGA. The assay was immunoSEQ multiplex PCR, and TCRdb's table has in-frame clones only and misses some. Here the sample spans almost 95,000 clones, roughly 89% being singletons. This clone was found once. Its antigen remains unknown. Sample time point: week 47, end of study. A single vaccine dose contained 300 ug of mutant IDH1 20-mer peptide, and topical imiquimod was used with it.

The source of this sequence is a woman aged 50 to 65 with glioma. This sample comprised PBMCs, obtained from a glioma patient whose treatment included an IDH1 peptide vaccine. The chain employs TRBV7-3 and TRBJ1-2, with 8 bases matching TRBD1. The CDR3 is CASSLSGGVSGYTF. Written as DNA, the CDR3 is TGTGCCAGCAGCTTATCAGGGGGCGTGAGTGGCTACACCTTC.